This T cell receptor (beta chain) is drawn from a study of shared clonotypes between healthy human individuals. In the study overall: CD4 naive and memory got three plates each, CD8 naive two, CD8 memory one. Whole-study results and caveats: Non-shared clonotypes displayed generation probabilities falling below those of clonotypes present in all four donors.

Turning to this clone: Its specificity is unknown.

The protocol was immunoSEQ multiplex PCR, while the TCRdb copy is restricted to in-frame clones and leaves out a portion. The profile covers 1.4 million or so clones, with roughly 98.5% appearing a single time and 0.36% taken by the ten largest. The receptor's source is a man aged 25 to 40 in good health. The specimen sequenced was naive CD4+ T cells sorted from blood. Described subset: CD45RA+ positively selected.

The CDR3 DNA sequence: TGTGCCAGCAGCCAAGATGGCAGTGTCCAAGAGACCCAGTACTTC. It translates to CASSQDGSVQETQYF. The J gene is TRBJ2-5, the V gene TRBV14; no clear D gene. V gave up 0 bases and J gave up 1 base, with 9 bases separating them. This CDR3 spans 15 amino acids. Germline V gives CDR1 SGHDN, CDR2 FVKESK.